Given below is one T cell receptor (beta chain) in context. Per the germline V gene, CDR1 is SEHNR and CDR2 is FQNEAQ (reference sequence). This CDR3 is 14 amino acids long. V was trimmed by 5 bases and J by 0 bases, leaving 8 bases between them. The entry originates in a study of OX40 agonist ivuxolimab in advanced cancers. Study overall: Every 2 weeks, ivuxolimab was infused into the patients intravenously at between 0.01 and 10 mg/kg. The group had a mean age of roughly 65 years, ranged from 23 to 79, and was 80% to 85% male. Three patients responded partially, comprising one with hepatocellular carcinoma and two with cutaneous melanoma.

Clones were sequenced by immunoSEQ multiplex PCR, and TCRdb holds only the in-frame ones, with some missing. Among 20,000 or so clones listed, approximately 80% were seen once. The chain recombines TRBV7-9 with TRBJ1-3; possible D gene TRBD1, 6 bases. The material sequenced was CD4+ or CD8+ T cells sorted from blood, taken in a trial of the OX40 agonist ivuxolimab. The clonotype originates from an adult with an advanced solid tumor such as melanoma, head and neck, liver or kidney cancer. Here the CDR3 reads CASSRTDSGNTIYF. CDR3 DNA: TGTGCCAGCAGCAGGACAGACTCTGGAAACACCATATATTTT.